What follows are 21 T cell receptor beta chains derived from one specimen sequenced in a study of glioma-infiltrating T cells. Amplification of TCR alpha and beta CDR3 regions from RNA used iRepertoire nested multiplex PCR. MiXCR, applied by TCRdb to the multiplex PCR reads, yields one record per CDR3 protein. Of around 97,000 distinct CDR3 sequences listed, less than 30% are singletons. The sequenced sample was glioma tissue, nonneoplastic brain tissue, or PBMCs (not recorded which). Every receptor here comes from a human donor with low-grade glioma or glioblastoma, undergoing nonglioma brain surgery, or in good health (not recorded which).

Remarks on this clonotype: This may be a read error: a much more frequent sequence differs by one nucleotide. The V gene is TRBV6-1, the J gene TRBJ1-1; no clear D gene. The CDR3 length is 14 residues. Germline CDR1 is MNHNS and CDR2 is SASEGT. The CDR3 is CAISEKKMNTEAFF. The CDR3 DNA reads as TGTGCCATCAGTGAGAAAAAAATGAACACTGAAGCTTTCTTT.

In its sample, this clonotype was seen many times. The chain has TRBV4-3 and TRBJ2-3; D gene unclear. Germline V gene lookup returns CDR1 LGHNA and CDR2 YSLEER. The CDR3 is made up of 15 amino acids. The V gene lost 0 bases and the J gene lost 2 bases, with 9 bases spanning the gap. The DNA for the CDR3 is TGCGCCAGCAGCCAAGACCCCAGATCCACAGATACGCAGTATTTT. Its translation is CASSQDPRSTDTQYF.

This clonotype appeared many times. The chain joins TRBV7-9 to TRBJ1-1; no clear D. The CDR3 spans 13 residues. V dropped 1 base and J dropped 6 bases, with 9 bases sitting between them. CDR1 and CDR2 from the germline V gene are SEHNR and FQNEAQ (reference sequence). Here the CDR3 DNA reads TGTGCCAGCAGCTTAGGATCCCTCTCTGAAGCTTTCTTT. It is translated as CASSLGSLSEAFF.

This clonotype was counted a few times. This chain links TRBV12-3 or TRBV12-4 with TRBJ1-5; D call uncertain. The CDR3 has 14 amino acids. The V end was cut by 2 bases, the J end by 0 bases, with 5 bases between. CDR3 nucleotides: TGTGCCAGCAGTTTACAGATTAGCAATCAGCCCCAGCATTTT. Translation: CASSLQISNQPQHF.

V and J are TRBV3-1 and TRBJ1-2; possible D gene TRBD1, 5 bases. CDR1 is LGHDT and CDR2 is YNNKEL in the germline V gene (reference sequence). The CDR3 runs 13 residues. Deletions cut 4 bases from V and 4 bases from J, with 10 bases between. CDR3 nucleotide sequence: TGTGCCAGCAGCCTACCCGGGGCCTATGGCTACACCTTC. It specifies CASSLPGAYGYTF. Full variable domain (rest looked up from reference TRBV3-1 and TRBJ1-2): DTAVSQTPKYLVTQMGNDKSIKCEQNLGHDTMYWYKQDSKKFLKIMFSYNNKELIINETVPNRFSPKSPDKAHLNLHINSLELGDSAVYFCASSLPGAYGYTFGSGTRLTVV.

At least ten counts were recorded for this clonotype. This sequence joins TRBV6-6 and TRBJ2-7; 10 nucleotides match TRBD1. The CDR3 covers 17 residues. The germline V gene encodes CDR1 MNHNY and CDR2 SVGAGI (reference sequence). Trimming took 0 bases from V and 1 from J; bases not matched to a gene: 6. The CDR3, as DNA: TGTGCCAGCAGTTACTCCGTGCTGGGACAGGGGTCCTACGAGCAGTACTTC. This translates into CASSYSVLGQGSYEQYF.

Ten or more counts support this clonotype. V gene TRBV6-1 combines with J gene TRBJ2-2; D is unresolved. V lost 7 bases and J lost 2, with 5 bases in between. This CDR3 has 12 residues. Per the germline V gene, CDR1 is MNHNS and CDR2 is SASEGT. CDR3 residues: CASKSNTGELFF. CDR3 nucleotides: TGTGCCAGCAAGTCTAACACCGGGGAGCTGTTTTTT.

This clonotype was seen only a few times. The CDR3 region is CAISSGTDRRETQYF. For the CDR3, the DNA is TGTGCCATCAGTTCGGGGACGGACCGAAGAGAGACCCAGTACTTC. The chain has TRBV10-3 and TRBJ2-5; D assignment may be TRBD1 or TRBD2 (5 bases each). This CDR3 contains 15 residues. V lost 5 bases and J lost 4, with 17 bases in between. Germline CDR1 and CDR2: ENHRY and SYGVKD.

A word on this clonotype: This may arise from a read error, as a much more abundant clone is one base away. J is TRBJ2-5 and V is TRBV7-2; no reliable D call. Germline values: CDR1 SGHTA, CDR2 FQGNSA. Trimming pared 4 bases from V and 7 bases from J, leaving 13 bases between. The CDR3 is 13 amino acids. The CDR3 region is CASSSTSRRTQYF. CDR3 nucleotide sequence: TGTGCCAGCAGCTCCACCAGCCGGAGGACCCAGTACTTC. Full variable domain (missing parts from reference TRBV7-2 and TRBJ2-5): GAGVSQSPSNKVTEKGKDVELRCDPISGHTALYWYRQSLGQGLEFLIYFQGNSAPDKSGLPSDRFSAERTGGSVSTLTIQRTQQEDSAVYLCASSSTSRRTQYFGPGTRLLVL.

This clonotype has a count of ten or more. The CDR3 here is CASSYRTVQETQYF. The CDR3 coding sequence is TGTGCCAGCAGTTACCGGACAGTACAAGAGACCCAGTACTTC. The V and J genes are TRBV6-6 and TRBJ2-5, with a possible D match to TRBD1 (6 bases). The CDR3 loop spans 14 amino acids. Per germline, CDR1 MNHNY and CDR2 SVGAGI (reference sequence). V was trimmed by 2 bases and J by 2 bases, leaving 9 bases between them.

As for this clonotype: A much larger clonotype is one base distant, so this may be a read error. The V gene is TRBV7-2, the J gene TRBJ2-1, with D possibly matching TRBD1 (6 bases). Germline V gene sequence: CDR1 SGHTA, CDR2 FQGNSA. The CDR3 is made up of 15 amino acids. CDR3 sequence reads: CASSSDRTAYNEKFF. In nucleotides, the CDR3 is TGTGCCAGCAGTTCAGACAGGACCGCCTACAATGAGAAGTTCTTC.

The chain joins TRBV19 to TRBJ1-5; 8 nucleotides line up with TRBD1. CDR1 and CDR2 from the germline V gene are LNHDA and SQIVND (reference sequence). The CDR3 runs 16 residues. V lost 5 bases and J lost 0; bases outside the gene matches: 6. The CDR3 DNA reads as TGTGCCAGTAGTGACAGGGGCCCAGCTAGCAATCAGCCCCAGCATTTT. This sequence encodes CASSDRGPASNQPQHF. The variable domain in full, completed from reference TRBV19 and TRBJ1-5, reads DGGITQSPKYLFRKEGQNVTLSCEQNLNHDAMYWYRQDPGQGLRLIYYSQIVNDFQKGDIAEGYSVSREKKESFPLTVTSAQKNPTAFYLCASSDRGPASNQPQHFGDGTRLSIL.

This clonotype turned up a few times. The gene calls are TRBV7-3 and TRBJ2-5, with 10 bases fitting TRBD1. The CDR3 contains 15 residues. Germline CDR1 and CDR2: SGHTA and FQGTGA. V gave up 2 bases and J gave up 4 bases; unmatched junction bases: 4. The CDR3 loop is CASSLSRDRGETQYF. CDR3 nucleotides: TGTGCCAGCAGCTTATCCAGGGACAGGGGAGAGACCCAGTACTTC.

This clonotype has a count of ten or more. The J gene is TRBJ1-2, the V gene TRBV28, with D hard to call. Per the germline V gene, CDR1 is MDHEN and CDR2 is SYDVKM. Trimming pared 2 bases from V and 8 bases from J, leaving 9 bases between. The CDR3 totals 12 residues. The CDR3 DNA reads TGTGCCAGCAGTTTAGGCCAGGCAGGCTACACCTTC. Translated: CASSLGQAGYTF.

This clonotype appeared many times. The chain uses TRBV11-2 and TRBJ2-5; D may match TRBD1 or TRBD2 (6 bases each). Germline V gene data show CDR1 as SGHAT and CDR2 as FQNNGV. Trimming stripped 5 bases from V and 5 bases from J, with 15 bases between. CDR3 length equals 14 residues. CDR3 loop: CASSPGGGRETQYF. CDR3 DNA sequence: TGTGCCAGCAGCCCCGGAGGGGGTAGGGAGACCCAGTACTTC.

This clonotype was seen ten or more times. This chain connects TRBV7-2 to TRBJ2-7, with D possibly called TRBD1 or TRBD2 (5 bases each). In germline, CDR1 is SGHTA, CDR2 FQGNSA. The germline V and J ends were trimmed by 1 base and 6 bases, with 7 bases remaining between them. This CDR3 spans 12 amino acids. The CDR3 DNA follows: TGTGCCAGCAGCTTAGATGGGGGCGAGCAGTACTTC. Protein product: CASSLDGGEQYF.

The rearrangement uses TRBV29-1 and TRBJ2-1, with TRBD1 identical over 9 bases. CDR3 length equals 14 residues. Germline CDR1 SQVTM, CDR2 ANQGSEA. The V gene end was trimmed by 5 bases and the J gene end by 8 bases; junction bases not matched to a gene: 10. The DNA for the CDR3 is TGCAGCGTTTCTCCGGGACAGGGTAGCGATGAGCAGTTCTTC. Residues: CSVSPGQGSDEQFF.

Worth noting for this clonotype: This may come from a read error, since a much larger clone is one base off. The chain employs TRBV20-1 and TRBJ1-4; no clear D. Germline CDR1 DFQATT, CDR2 SNEGSKA (reference sequence). The CDR3 has 12 amino acids. Deletions cut 5 bases from V and 7 bases from J, with 11 bases between. The CDR3, as DNA: TGCAGTGCTGAGGCGGCACCTGAAAAACTGTTTTTT. It codes for CSAEAAPEKLFF.

This chain links TRBV7-9 with TRBJ1-2; weak D call: TRBD1 (6 bases). The V end lost 2 bases, the J end lost 6 bases, and 13 bases lay between the germline ends. Germline V CDR1 and CDR2: SEHNR, FQNEAQ (reference sequence). The CDR3 runs to 14 residues. This chain's CDR3 is CASSLTSGAHGYTF. The CDR3 DNA sequence: TGTGCCAGCAGCTTAACCTCAGGGGCCCATGGCTACACCTTC.

This clonotype was seen just once. The rearrangement uses TRBV6-2 or TRBV6-3 and TRBJ1-1; no definite D call. The V gene's germline CDR1 is MNHEY and CDR2 SVGEGT. Trimming shortened V by 7 bases and J by 4 bases, and 10 bases separated the two germline ends. The CDR3 runs to 12 residues. The DNA of the CDR3 is TGTGCCAGCATCCCCCCGGTCACTGAAGCTTTCTTT. Protein: CASIPPVTEAFF.

The chain combines TRBV14 with TRBJ2-3, with 8 bases aligning to TRBD2. V shed 1 base and J 1 base; nucleotides not matched to a gene: 4. Germline CDR1 and CDR2: SGHDN and FVKESK. The CDR3 is 16 residues long. For the CDR3, the DNA is TGTGCCAGCAGCCAAGGCGTACTAGCGGGCACAGATACGCAGTATTTT. Amino acids: CASSQGVLAGTDTQYF. Together with reference TRBV14 and TRBJ2-3, the CDR3 gives the full variable domain: EAGVTQFPSHSVIEKGQTVTLRCDPISGHDNLYWYRRVMGKEIKFLLHFVKESKQDESGMPNNRFLAERTGGTYSTLKVQPAELEDSGVYFCASSQGVLAGTDTQYFGPGTRLTVL.